This TCR beta chain came from a study of vaccination effects on CD4 cells after COVID-19. Germline CDR1 reads SQVTM; CDR2 reads ANQGSEA. The CDR3 is 17 amino acids. V was pared by 1 base and J by 1 base, with 17 bases between. On this clone itself: Its specificity is not known.

Clones were sequenced by immunoSEQ multiplex PCR, and TCRdb holds only the in-frame ones, with some missing. Counted here are approximately 25,000 clones, about 80% occurring once; the ten biggest clones make up roughly 6.5%. Viral peptide pools were used in the ViraFEST assay to expand antigen-specific CD4+ T cells, and sequencing came afterward. Following 10 days of culture, CD4+ T cells were isolated. Participants received two doses of either the BNT162b2 or mRNA-1273 vaccine. Half-medium changes using IL-2 medium occurred on days 3 and 7. The origin of this receptor is a human donor who received a COVID-19 vaccine. Some clones in this sample may be carry-over from other donors' samples. The sample in question was CD4+ T cells from PBMCs cultured with SARS-CoV-2 spike peptides, obtained after COVID-19 vaccination. The gene calls are TRBV29-1 and TRBJ2-1; D could derive from TRBD1 or TRBD2 (5 bases each). The CDR3 loop reads CSVEGRPGTGSYNEQFF. The CDR3 DNA sequence: TGCAGCGTTGAAGGGCGTCCTGGGACGGGGTCCTACAATGAGCAGTTCTTC.